A single sample is the source of the 20 T cell receptor beta chains below, sequenced in a study of T cell responses to AZD1222 COVID-19 vaccine. Some clones are missing from TCRdb's copy, which holds only in-frame ones; the method was immunoSEQ multiplex PCR. The sample carries some 79,000 clones, approximately 85% recorded once. The sequencing here drew on peripheral blood, taken 28 days after the second AZD1222 dose. Source of these receptors: an adult who received the AZD1222 COVID-19 vaccine.

This chain links TRBV6-2 or TRBV6-3 with TRBJ1-6; TRBD1 agrees at 8 bases. J was trimmed by 9 bases and V by 0 bases; bases with no gene match: 7. Germline CDR1 reads MNHEY; CDR2 reads SVGEGT. The CDR3 covers 16 residues. The CDR3 spells CASSYSDRGYASPLHF. CDR3 nucleotides: TGTGCCAGCAGTTACTCCGACAGGGGTTACGCTTCACCCCTCCACTTT.

This clone was seen once. CDR3 sequence reads: CASSGQTSGRQETQYF. The CDR3 region has the DNA TGTGCCAGTAGTGGACAGACTAGCGGCCGACAAGAGACCCAGTACTTC. This chain joins TRBV19 and TRBJ2-5; TRBD2 agrees at 9 bases. V gave up 5 bases and J gave up 2 bases; unmatched junction bases: 9. The CDR3 totals 16 residues. Germline V gene sequence: CDR1 LNHDA, CDR2 SQIVND (reference sequence).

This clone was seen just once. The chain joins TRBV15 to TRBJ1-2; D is perhaps TRBD1 (6 bases). Germline V gene lookup returns CDR1 LNHNV and CDR2 YYDKDF (reference sequence). This CDR3 region has 15 residues. V lost 1 base, J lost 0 bases, and 9 bases lay in between. CDR3 residues: CATSRGTAANYGYTF. DNA for the CDR3: TGTGCCACCAGCAGAGGGACAGCAGCTAACTATGGCTACACCTTC.

By proportion, this clone is medium-sized. In nucleotides, the CDR3 is TGTGCCAGCAGTTTGGGTCGTGGATACGAGCAGTACTTC. This sequence encodes CASSLGRGYEQYF. The J gene is TRBJ2-7, the V gene TRBV12-3 or TRBV12-4, with unresolved D. Between the trimmed V and J ends, which lost 3 bases and 4 bases, there was a span of 10 bases. The CDR3 contains 13 residues.

The chain combines TRBV3-1 (or the pseudogene TRBV3-2) with TRBJ2-3, with D possibly being TRBD1 (5 bases). CDR3 length: 14 amino acids. CDR1 is LGHDT, CDR2 YNNKEL, per germline (reference sequence). Trimming shortened V by 6 bases and J by 0 bases, and 10 bases separated the two germline ends. In DNA, the CDR3 is TGTGCCAGCAGACTTACAGGCAGCACAGATACGCAGTATTTT. Its translation: CASRLTGSTDTQYF.

The V call is TRBV30, the J call TRBJ2-6, with D tentatively TRBD1 (5 bases). The CDR3 spans 19 residues. Looked up from germline, CDR1 is GTSNPN and CDR2 is SVGIG (reference sequence). Trimming removed 2 bases at V and 2 bases at J, with 22 bases between. CDR3: CAWSLTRQLLAAGANVLTF. CDR3 bases: TGTGCCTGGAGTCTCACGCGACAGCTCCTGGCCGCTGGGGCCAACGTCCTGACTTTC.

The rearrangement joins TRBV5-4 to TRBJ2-1; D is ambiguous. The V gene's germline CDR1 is SGHNT and CDR2 YYREEE (reference sequence). This CDR3 is 12 amino acids long. The ends were cut back, 4 bases at V and 10 bases at J, with 12 bases in the middle. The CDR3 reads CASSPPGQEQFF. Written as DNA, the CDR3 is TGTGCCAGCAGCCCCCCCGGTCAAGAGCAGTTCTTC.

The chain links TRBV28 to TRBJ2-5; TRBD2 is a possible D gene (6 bases). CDR1 and CDR2 from the germline V gene are MDHEN and SYDVKM. The CDR3 is made up of 13 amino acids. V was pared by 8 bases and J by 3 bases, with 13 bases between. CDR3 nucleotide sequence: TGTGCCAGCTGCGGGGTGATGGAAGAGACCCAGTACTTC. Translated, it gives CASCGVMEETQYF.

The chain employs TRBV7-2 and TRBJ2-7; 7 nucleotides agree with TRBD2. V lost 3 bases to trimming and J lost 0 bases; unmatched junction nucleotides: 5. The germline V gene has CDR1 SGHTA and CDR2 FQGNSA. This CDR3 spans 15 amino acids. The CDR3 DNA reads as TGTGCCAGCAGCTTTACGGGGGGAAGCTCCTACGAGCAGTACTTC. This translates into CASSFTGGSSYEQYF.

By share, this clone counts as medium-sized. This chain connects TRBV4-3 to TRBJ1-1; D ambiguous. V lost 4 bases and J lost 7, with 16 bases in between. The CDR3 is 14 residues long. The germline V gene encodes CDR1 LGHNA and CDR2 YSLEER. This CDR3 is CASSLQDGSVEAFF. As DNA, the CDR3 is TGCGCCAGCAGCCTTCAAGATGGGAGTGTTGAAGCTTTCTTT.

This sequence joins TRBV11-3 and TRBJ1-2; D is uncertain. Germline loops: CDR1 SGHNT, CDR2 YENEEA. V was trimmed by 3 bases and J by 7 bases, leaving 12 bases between them. The CDR3 consists of 13 residues. The CDR3 region is CASSLGGYGGYTF. The DNA for the CDR3 is TGTGCCAGCAGCTTGGGTGGGTACGGTGGCTACACCTTC.

V usage is TRBV5-1 and J usage is TRBJ1-1; D is undetermined. The CDR3 sequence is 14 residues long. The ends were cut back, 0 bases at V and 6 bases at J, with 12 bases in the middle. CDR1 and CDR2 (germline): SGHRS, YFSETQ. CDR3 sequence reads: CASSLGGMKAEAFF. DNA for the CDR3: TGCGCCAGCAGCTTGGGCGGTATGAAGGCTGAAGCTTTCTTT.

This clone has more than one count but fewer than ten. This sequence joins TRBV9 and TRBJ1-4, with unresolved D. This CDR3 comprises 14 residues. Per germline, CDR1 SGDLS and CDR2 YYNGEE. V was pared by 0 bases and J by 4 bases, with 7 bases between. CDR3 amino acids: CASSVAVSNEKLFF. CDR3 in DNA: TGTGCCAGCAGCGTAGCTGTCAGTAATGAAAAACTGTTTTTT.

The V call is TRBV5-1, the J call TRBJ2-1; TRBD2 agrees at 10 bases. Trimming at V came to 0 bases and at J to 1 base, leaving 7 bases not matched to a gene. The CDR3 is 18 residues long. Germline CDR1 is SGHRS and CDR2 is YFSETQ. Here the CDR3 DNA reads TGCGCCAGCAGCTTGGCCCCTTTAGCGGGAGGTTCCTACAATGAGCAGTTCTTC. This gives the protein CASSLAPLAGGSYNEQFF.

The V gene is TRBV28, the J gene TRBJ2-7, with 10 bases matching TRBD1. This CDR3 comprises 15 residues. Trimming took 6 bases from V and 7 from J; bases not matched to a gene: 12. The germline gives CDR1 MDHEN, CDR2 SYDVKM. For the CDR3, the DNA is TGTGCCAGCAGCTCAGCCGGGACAGGGGTCGGGGAGCAGTACTTC. Its protein product is CASSSAGTGVGEQYF.

The V gene is TRBV11-2, the J gene TRBJ2-7; 8 nucleotides agree with TRBD2. Trimming removed 3 bases from V and 2 bases from J; junction bases left unmatched: 6. CDR3 length: 15 amino acids. The germline gives CDR1 SGHAT, CDR2 FQNNGV. The CDR3 region has the DNA TGTGCCAGCAGCTTGAGTACTAGCGGTACCTACGAGCAGTACTTC. It yields the protein CASSLSTSGTYEQYF.

The genes are TRBV5-1 and TRBJ1-1, with 9 nucleotides matching TRBD1. After removal of 5 bases from V and 5 bases from J, the junction contained 4 bases not matched to a gene. Germline values: CDR1 SGHRS, CDR2 YFSETQ. The CDR3 loop spans 13 amino acids. The DNA of the CDR3 is TGCGCCAGCAGAGGGACAGGGAAAACTGAAGCTTTCTTT. Encoded protein: CASRGTGKTEAFF.

The count of this clone is one. The rearrangement joins TRBV19 to TRBJ1-5, with TRBD1 identical over 7 bases. The CDR3 has 16 residues. CDR1 and CDR2 from the germline V gene are LNHDA and SQIVND (reference sequence). V lost 1 base and J lost 7; bases outside the gene matches: 10. DNA for the CDR3: TGTGCCAGTAGTATAGGTCGAAGAGACAGGGACCAGCCCCAGCATTTT. This codes for CASSIGRRDRDQPQHF.

V and J are TRBV28 and TRBJ2-7, with 14 bases that match TRBD2. CDR3 size: 17 residues. After removal of 7 bases from V and 3 bases from J, the junction contained 11 bases not matched to a gene. Germline lookup yields CDR1 MDHEN and CDR2 SYDVKM. The CDR3 loop reads CASIGTSGSGRLYEQYF. The DNA for the CDR3 is TGTGCCAGCATCGGGACTAGCGGGAGCGGGAGACTCTACGAGCAGTACTTC.

This chain uses TRBV7-3 with TRBJ2-7; D might be TRBD1 (8 bases). Germline V gene lookup returns CDR1 SGHTA and CDR2 FQGTGA. This CDR3 region has 15 residues. Trimming removed 5 bases at V and 3 bases at J, with 17 bases between. Here the CDR3 reads CASSLGGTGGYEQYF. CDR3 nucleotide sequence: TGTGCCAGCAGCCTCGGGGGGACAGGAGGCTACGAGCAGTACTTC.